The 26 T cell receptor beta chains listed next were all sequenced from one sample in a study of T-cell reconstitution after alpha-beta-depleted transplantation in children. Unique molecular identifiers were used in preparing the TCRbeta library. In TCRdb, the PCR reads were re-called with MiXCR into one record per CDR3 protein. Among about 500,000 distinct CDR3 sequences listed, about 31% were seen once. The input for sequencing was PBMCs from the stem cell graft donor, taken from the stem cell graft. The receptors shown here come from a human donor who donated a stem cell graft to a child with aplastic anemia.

The CDR3, as DNA: TGCAGTGCTAGGCCGGGACAGGGTAACCAAGAGACCCAGTACTTC. Protein product: CSARPGQGNQETQYF. The chain couples TRBV20-1 to TRBJ2-5; 9 bases match TRBD1. The CDR3 totals 15 residues. The junction had 5 bases not matched to a gene; V was cut back by 3 bases and J by 0 bases. Germline values: CDR1 DFQATT, CDR2 SNEGSKA (reference sequence).

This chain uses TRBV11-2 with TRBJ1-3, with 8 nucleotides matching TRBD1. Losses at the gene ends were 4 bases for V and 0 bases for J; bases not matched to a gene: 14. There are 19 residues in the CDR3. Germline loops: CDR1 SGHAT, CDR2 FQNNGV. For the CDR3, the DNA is TGTGCCAGCAGCTACCCCCGGGACAGGTCCTCTCACTCTGGAAACACCATATATTTT. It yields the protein CASSYPRDRSSHSGNTIYF.

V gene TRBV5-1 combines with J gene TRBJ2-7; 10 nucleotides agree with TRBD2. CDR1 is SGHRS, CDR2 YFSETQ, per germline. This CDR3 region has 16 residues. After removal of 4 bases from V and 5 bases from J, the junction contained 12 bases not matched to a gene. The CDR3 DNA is TGCGCCAGCAGCCCTTCCCGGGGTAGCGGGAGGAACGAGCAGTACTTC. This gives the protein CASSPSRGSGRNEQYF.

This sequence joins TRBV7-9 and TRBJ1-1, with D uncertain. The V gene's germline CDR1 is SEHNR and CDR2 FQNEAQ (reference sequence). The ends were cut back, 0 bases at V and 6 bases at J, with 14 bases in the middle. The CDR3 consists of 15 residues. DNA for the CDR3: TGTGCCAGCAGCTTAGCAAAGTCGAGCGATCCTGAAGCTTTCTTT. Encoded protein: CASSLAKSSDPEAFF.

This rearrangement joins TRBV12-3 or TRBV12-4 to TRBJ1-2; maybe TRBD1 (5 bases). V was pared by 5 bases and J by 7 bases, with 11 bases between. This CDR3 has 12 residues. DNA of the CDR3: TGTGCCAGCAGTCCGGGACCCCGTGGCTACACCTTC. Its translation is CASSPGPRGYTF.

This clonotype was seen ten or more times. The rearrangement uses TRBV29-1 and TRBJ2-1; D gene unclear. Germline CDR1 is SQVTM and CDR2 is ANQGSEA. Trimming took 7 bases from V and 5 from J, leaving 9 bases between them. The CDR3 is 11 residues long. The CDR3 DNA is TGCAGCGCTGAGGCCCACAATGAGCAGTTCTTC. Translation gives CSAEAHNEQFF.

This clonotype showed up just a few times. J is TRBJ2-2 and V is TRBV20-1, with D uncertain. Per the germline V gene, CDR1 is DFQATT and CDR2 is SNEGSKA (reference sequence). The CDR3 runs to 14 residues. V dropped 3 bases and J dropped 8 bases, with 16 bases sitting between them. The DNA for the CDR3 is TGCAGTGCTAGTCTTGGGCTAAGGTTGGGGGAGCTGTTTTTT. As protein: CSASLGLRLGELFF.

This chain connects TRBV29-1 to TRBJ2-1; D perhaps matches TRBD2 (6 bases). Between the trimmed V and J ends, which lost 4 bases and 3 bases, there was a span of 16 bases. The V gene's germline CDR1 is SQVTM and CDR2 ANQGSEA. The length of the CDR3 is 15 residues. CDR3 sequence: CSVVGGRTVYNEQFF. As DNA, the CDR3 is TGCAGCGTTGTAGGAGGGCGGACGGTCTACAATGAGCAGTTCTTC.

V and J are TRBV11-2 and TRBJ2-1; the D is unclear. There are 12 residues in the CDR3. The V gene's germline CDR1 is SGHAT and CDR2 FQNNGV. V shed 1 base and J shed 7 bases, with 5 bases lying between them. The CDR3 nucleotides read TGTGCCAGCAGCTTAGGGTGGAATGAGCAGTTCTTC. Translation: CASSLGWNEQFF.

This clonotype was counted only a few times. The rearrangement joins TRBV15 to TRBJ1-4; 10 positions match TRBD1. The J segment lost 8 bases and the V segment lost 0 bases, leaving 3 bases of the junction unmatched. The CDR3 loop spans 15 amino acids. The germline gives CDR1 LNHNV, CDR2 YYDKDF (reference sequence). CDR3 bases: TGTGCCACCAGCAGAGATCGGGACAGGGGCGAAAAACTGTTTTTT. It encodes CATSRDRDRGEKLFF. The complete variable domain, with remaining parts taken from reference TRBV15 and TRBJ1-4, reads DAMVIQNPRYQVTQFGKPVTLSCSQTLNHNVMYWYQQKSSQAPKLLFHYYDKDFNNEADTPDNFQSRRPNTSFCFLDIRSPGLGDTAMYLCATSRDRDRGEKLFFGSGTQLSVL.

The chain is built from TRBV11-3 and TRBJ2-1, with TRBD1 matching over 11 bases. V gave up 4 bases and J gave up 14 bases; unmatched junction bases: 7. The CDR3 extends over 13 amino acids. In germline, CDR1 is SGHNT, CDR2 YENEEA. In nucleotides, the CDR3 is TGTGCCAGCAGCTCAGATCCGGGACAGGGGGAGTTCTTC. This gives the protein CASSSDPGQGEFF.

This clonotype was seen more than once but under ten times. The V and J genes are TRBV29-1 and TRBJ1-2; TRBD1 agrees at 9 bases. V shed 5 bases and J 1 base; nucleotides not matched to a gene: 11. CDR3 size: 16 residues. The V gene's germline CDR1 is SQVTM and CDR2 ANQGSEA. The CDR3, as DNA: TGCAGCGTTAACTTACCGGGACAGGGTATTAACTATGGCTACACCTTC. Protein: CSVNLPGQGINYGYTF.

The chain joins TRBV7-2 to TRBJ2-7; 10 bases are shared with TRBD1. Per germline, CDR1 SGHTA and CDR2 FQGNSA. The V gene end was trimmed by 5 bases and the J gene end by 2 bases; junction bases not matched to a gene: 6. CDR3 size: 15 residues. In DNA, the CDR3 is TGTGCCAGCAGCGTACACGGACAGGGGGCCTACGAGCAGTACGTC. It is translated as CASSVHGQGAYEQYV.

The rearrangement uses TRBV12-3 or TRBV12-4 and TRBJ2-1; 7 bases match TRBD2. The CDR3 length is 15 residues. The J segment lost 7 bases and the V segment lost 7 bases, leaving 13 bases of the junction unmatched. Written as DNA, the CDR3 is TGTGCCAGCAAAATAGCGGGTGAGGCCCCAAATGAGCAGTTCTTC. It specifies CASKIAGEAPNEQFF.

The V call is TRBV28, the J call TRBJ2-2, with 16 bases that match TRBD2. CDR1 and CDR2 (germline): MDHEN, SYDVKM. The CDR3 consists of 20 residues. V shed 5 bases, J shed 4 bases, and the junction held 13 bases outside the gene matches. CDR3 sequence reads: CASSPPLGTSGRAGTGELFF. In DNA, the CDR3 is TGTGCCAGCAGTCCACCCTTAGGGACTAGCGGGAGGGCCGGCACCGGGGAGCTGTTTTTT.

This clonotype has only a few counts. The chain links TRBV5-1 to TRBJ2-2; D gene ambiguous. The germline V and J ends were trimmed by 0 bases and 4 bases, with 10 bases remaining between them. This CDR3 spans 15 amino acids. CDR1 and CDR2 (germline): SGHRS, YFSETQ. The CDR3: CASSLGVAPTGELFF. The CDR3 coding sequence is TGCGCCAGCAGCTTGGGAGTAGCCCCCACCGGGGAGCTGTTTTTT.

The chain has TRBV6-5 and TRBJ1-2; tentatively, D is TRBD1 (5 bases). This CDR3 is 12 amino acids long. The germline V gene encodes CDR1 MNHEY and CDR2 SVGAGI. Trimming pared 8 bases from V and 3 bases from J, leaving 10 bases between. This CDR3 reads CASCTGDYGYTF. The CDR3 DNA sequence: TGTGCCAGCTGCACAGGCGACTATGGCTACACCTTC.

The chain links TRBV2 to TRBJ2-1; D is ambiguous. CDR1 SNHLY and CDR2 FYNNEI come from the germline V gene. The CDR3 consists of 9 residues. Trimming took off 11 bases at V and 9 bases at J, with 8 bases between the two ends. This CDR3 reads CAATSEQFF. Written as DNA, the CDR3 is TGTGCCGCTACAAGTGAGCAGTTCTTC.

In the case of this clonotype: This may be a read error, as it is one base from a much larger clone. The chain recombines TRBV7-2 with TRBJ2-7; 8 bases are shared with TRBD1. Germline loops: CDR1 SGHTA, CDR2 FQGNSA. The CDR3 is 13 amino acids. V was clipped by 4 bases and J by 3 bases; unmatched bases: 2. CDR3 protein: CASSSGQVYEQYF. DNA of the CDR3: TGTGCCAGCAGCTCGGGACAGGTCTACGAGCAGTACTTC.

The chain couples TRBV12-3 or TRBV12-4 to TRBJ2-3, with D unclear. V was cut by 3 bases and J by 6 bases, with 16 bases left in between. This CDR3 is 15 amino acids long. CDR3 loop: CASSFTHYIVDTQYF. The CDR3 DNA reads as TGTGCCAGCAGTTTTACGCACTATATCGTCGATACGCAGTATTTT.

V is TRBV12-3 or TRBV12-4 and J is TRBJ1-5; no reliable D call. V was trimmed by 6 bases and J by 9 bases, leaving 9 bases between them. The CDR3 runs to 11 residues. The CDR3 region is CASSLGLPQHF. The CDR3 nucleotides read TGTGCCAGCAGCCTTGGACTGCCCCAGCATTTT.

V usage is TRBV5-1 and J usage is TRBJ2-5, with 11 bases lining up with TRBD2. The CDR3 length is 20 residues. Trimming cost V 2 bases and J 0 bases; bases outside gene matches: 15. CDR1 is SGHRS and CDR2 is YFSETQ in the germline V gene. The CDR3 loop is CASSLRSGLADTRYQETQYF. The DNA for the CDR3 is TGCGCCAGCAGCTTACGATCGGGACTAGCGGATACAAGATACCAAGAGACCCAGTACTTC. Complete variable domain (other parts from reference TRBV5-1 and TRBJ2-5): KAGVTQTPRYLIKTRGQQVTLSCSPISGHRSVSWYQQTPGQGLQFLFEYFSETQRNKGNFPGRFSGRQFSNSRSEMNVSTLELGDSALYLCASSLRSGLADTRYQETQYFGPGTRLLVL.

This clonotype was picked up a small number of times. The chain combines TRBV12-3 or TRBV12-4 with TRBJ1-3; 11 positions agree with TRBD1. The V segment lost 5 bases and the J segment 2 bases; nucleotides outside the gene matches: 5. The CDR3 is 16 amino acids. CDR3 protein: CASSPGQGATGNTIYF. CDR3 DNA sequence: TGTGCCAGCAGTCCAGGACAGGGGGCGACTGGAAACACCATATATTTT.

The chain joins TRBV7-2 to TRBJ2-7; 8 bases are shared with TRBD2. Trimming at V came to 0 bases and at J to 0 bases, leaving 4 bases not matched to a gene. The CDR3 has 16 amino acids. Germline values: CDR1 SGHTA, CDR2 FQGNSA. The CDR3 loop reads CASSLASGISSYEQYF. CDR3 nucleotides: TGTGCCAGCAGCTTAGCTAGCGGGATTTCCTCCTACGAGCAGTACTTC.

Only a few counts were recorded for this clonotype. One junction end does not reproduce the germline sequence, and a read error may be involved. The CDR3, as DNA: TGCGCCAGCAGAAGCCAAGATAAAGCTTATACCGGGGGGCTGTTTTTT. Protein sequence: CASRSQDKAYTGGLFF. The V gene is TRBV4-3, the J gene TRBJ2-2; D perhaps matches TRBD2 (6 bases). The CDR3 has 16 residues. Germline V lookup: CDR1 LGHNA, CDR2 YSLEER.

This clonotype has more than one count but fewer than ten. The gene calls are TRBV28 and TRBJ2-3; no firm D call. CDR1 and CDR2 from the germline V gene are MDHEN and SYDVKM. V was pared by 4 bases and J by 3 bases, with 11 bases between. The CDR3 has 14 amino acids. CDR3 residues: CASSSSRRTDTQYF. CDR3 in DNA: TGTGCCAGCAGTTCCTCAAGGCGGACAGATACGCAGTATTTT.